This T cell receptor (beta chain) originates from a study of blood T cell repertoires in COVID-19. Study in general: Samples representing acute and convalescent COVID-19 were sourced from the United States, Italy and Spain. From T cells, B-cell-depleted T cells, or PBMCs came the material, which was cDNA or gDNA.

Germline V gene data show CDR1 as LGHNT and CDR2 as FRNRAP. Trimming removed 8 bases from V and 4 bases from J, with 15 bases in between. The CDR3 is 14 amino acids. Original analysis: Amplification from reference gene primers served as the basis for estimated nucleated cell counts. Profiling relied on immunoSEQ multiplex PCR, and the TCRdb table lists in-frame clones only, not all of them. V, J and clone size reflect that table, while D and trimming were determined from the DNA. Among around 620,000 clones, 85% to 90% were seen once, and the ten largest hold around 0.3%. The chain combines TRBV12-5 with TRBJ1-5; the D gene is possibly TRBD1 (6 bases). The sequenced material came from peripheral blood. The clonotype originates from a woman between 18 and 30 years old with acute or convalescent COVID-19. The CDR3 DNA reads TGTGCTAGTTGGCTAGGGGGGGGAAATCAGCCCCAGCATTTT. It encodes CASWLGGGNQPQHF.